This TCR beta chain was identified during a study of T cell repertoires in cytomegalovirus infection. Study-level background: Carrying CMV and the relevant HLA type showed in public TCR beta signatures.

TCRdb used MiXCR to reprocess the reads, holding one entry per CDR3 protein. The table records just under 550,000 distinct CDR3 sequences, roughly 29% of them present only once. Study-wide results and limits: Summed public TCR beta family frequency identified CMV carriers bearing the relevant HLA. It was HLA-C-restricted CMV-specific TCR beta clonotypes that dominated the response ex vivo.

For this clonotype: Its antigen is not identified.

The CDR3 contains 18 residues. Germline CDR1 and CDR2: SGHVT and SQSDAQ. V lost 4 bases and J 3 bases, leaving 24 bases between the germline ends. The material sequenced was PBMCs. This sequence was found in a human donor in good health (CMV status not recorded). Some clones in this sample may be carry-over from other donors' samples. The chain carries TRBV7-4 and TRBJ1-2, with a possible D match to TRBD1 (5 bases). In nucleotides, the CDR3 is TGTGCCAGCAGCTCCCCCGTACAATCGAGCGAAGGGGACTATGGCTACACCTTC. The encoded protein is CASSSPVQSSEGDYGYTF.